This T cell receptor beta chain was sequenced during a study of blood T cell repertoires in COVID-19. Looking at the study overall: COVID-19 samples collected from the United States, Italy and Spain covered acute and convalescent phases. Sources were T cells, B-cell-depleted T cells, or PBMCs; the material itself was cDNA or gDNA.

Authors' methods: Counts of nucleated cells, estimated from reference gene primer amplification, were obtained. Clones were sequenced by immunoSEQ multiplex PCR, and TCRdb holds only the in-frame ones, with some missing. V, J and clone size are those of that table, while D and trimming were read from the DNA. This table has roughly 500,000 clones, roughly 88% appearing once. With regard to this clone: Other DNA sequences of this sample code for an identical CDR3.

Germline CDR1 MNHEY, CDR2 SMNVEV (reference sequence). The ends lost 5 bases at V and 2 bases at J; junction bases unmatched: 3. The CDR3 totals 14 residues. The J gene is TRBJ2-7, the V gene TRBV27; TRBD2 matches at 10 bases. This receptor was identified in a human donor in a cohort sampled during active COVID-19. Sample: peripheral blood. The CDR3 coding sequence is TGTGCCAGCAGTCCGAGCGGGAGGGCCTACGAGCAGTACTTC. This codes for CASSPSGRAYEQYF.